The next 29 T cell receptor beta chains were all read from a single sample in a study of regulatory T cells in long-lasting Graves disease. This sample's time point: newly diagnosed GD, antithyroid drugs for less than 3 months. Extracted RNA from PBMCs served as the source of the TCR library. Construction of TCR beta libraries relied on iRepertoire HTBI primers and on Arm-PCR targeting CDR3 regions. MiXCR, applied by TCRdb to the multiplex PCR reads, yields one record per CDR3 protein. The sample has around 250,000 distinct CDR3 sequences; 15% to 20% are singletons. The same specimen was also included in a second study, on T cells in Graves' hyperthyroidism and ophthalmopathy.

The material was peripheral blood mononuclear cells (PBMCs), obtained at new diagnosis, from a patient treated with antithyroid drugs. These receptors all come from a woman in her 30s with Graves disease.

This clonotype was recorded many times. The V gene is TRBV12-3 or TRBV12-4, the J gene TRBJ2-1, with D uncertain. V dropped 4 bases and J dropped 8 bases, with 9 bases sitting between them. The CDR3 is 12 residues long. The CDR3 loop reads CASSWLRDEQFF. The DNA of the CDR3 is TGTGCCAGCAGTTGGCTAAGGGATGAGCAGTTCTTC.

The chain is built from TRBV5-5 and TRBJ2-1; possible D gene TRBD1, 5 bases. Germline V gene sequence: CDR1 SGHKS, CDR2 YYEKEE (reference sequence). The V and J ends lost 7 bases and 7 bases respectively, with 15 bases between them. There are 13 residues in the CDR3. Written as DNA, the CDR3 is TGTGCCAGCGGATTGACAGTAAAGAATGAGCAGTTCTTC. Protein: CASGLTVKNEQFF.

This clonotype has ten or more counts. V usage is TRBV7-9 and J usage is TRBJ1-5; D not resolved. Trimming took 1 base from V and 1 from J, leaving 8 bases between them. Germline CDR1 SEHNR, CDR2 FQNEAQ (reference sequence). CDR3 size: 15 residues. The DNA for the CDR3 is TGTGCCAGCAGCTTAGGCAGGACGAGCAATCAGCCCCAGCATTTT. Protein sequence: CASSLGRTSNQPQHF.

This clonotype was counted ten times or more. The rearrangement joins TRBV7-3 to TRBJ2-6, with D perhaps matching TRBD1 or TRBD2 (6 bases each). Germline CDR1 and CDR2: SGHTA and FQGTGA. CDR3 size: 16 residues. Trimming left V 5 bases short and J 0 bases short, with 11 bases between. The CDR3 spells CASSLKGGSGANVLTF. The CDR3 nucleotides read TGTGCCAGCAGCCTAAAGGGGGGCTCTGGGGCCAACGTCCTGACTTTC.

This clonotype was recorded a few times. The chain couples TRBV15 to TRBJ2-7, with 11 bases identical to TRBD2. Looked up from germline, CDR1 is LNHNV and CDR2 is YYDKDF (reference sequence). The CDR3 runs to 14 residues. With V trimmed by 5 bases and J by 6 bases, 6 bases remained unmatched. In DNA form, the CDR3 reads TGTGCCACCAGCGATAGCGGGGGGGCCCTCGAGCAGTACTTC. Protein: CATSDSGGALEQYF. Together with reference TRBV15 and TRBJ2-7, the CDR3 gives the full variable domain: DAMVIQNPRYQVTQFGKPVTLSCSQTLNHNVMYWYQQKSSQAPKLLFHYYDKDFNNEADTPDNFQSRRPNTSFCFLDIRSPGLGDTAMYLCATSDSGGALEQYFGPGTRLTVT.

This clonotype has only one observation. The J gene is TRBJ2-1, the V gene TRBV2, with D perhaps matching TRBD2 (7 bases). In germline, CDR1 is SNHLY, CDR2 FYNNEI. The CDR3 contains 13 residues. The ends were cut back, 9 bases at V and 5 bases at J, with 14 bases in the middle. CDR3 bases: TGTGCCAGAAAGGGAGGGGGAGACAATGAGCAGTTCTTC. Encoded protein: CARKGGGDNEQFF.

This clonotype appeared many times. The V and J genes are TRBV7-2 and TRBJ2-5, with D perhaps TRBD1 (6 bases). The V end lost 4 bases, the J end lost 1 base, and 16 bases lay between the germline ends. Germline CDR1 reads SGHTA; CDR2 reads FQGNSA. The CDR3 is 16 residues long. The CDR3 bases are TGTGCCAGCAGCTCTGACACGGACAGTTCCCAAGAGACCCAGTACTTC. This translates into CASSSDTDSSQETQYF.

CDR3 amino acids: CASSTGTGSNTEAFF. CDR3 nucleotide sequence: TGTGCCAGCAGCACCGGGACAGGGTCGAACACTGAAGCTTTCTTT. The chain couples TRBV7-2 to TRBJ1-1; 9 nucleotides agree with TRBD1. The CDR3 totals 15 residues. Germline CDR1 is SGHTA and CDR2 is FQGNSA. V was pared by 5 bases and J by 1 base, with 5 bases of the junction left unmatched.

This clonotype appeared many times. V usage is TRBV9 and J usage is TRBJ1-1, with D uncertain. Germline V CDR1 and CDR2: SGDLS, YYNGEE. The CDR3 loop spans 15 amino acids. V lost 0 bases and J 3 bases, leaving 12 bases between the germline ends. For the CDR3, the DNA is TGTGCCAGCAGCGTAGTAGGCCGATATGACACTGAAGCTTTCTTT. This gives the protein CASSVVGRYDTEAFF. Looking up the rest from reference TRBV9 and TRBJ1-1 gives the full variable domain: DSGVTQTPKHLITATGQRVTLRCSPRSGDLSVYWYQQSLDQGLQFLIQYYNGEERAKGNILERFSAQQFPDLHSELNLSSLELGDSALYFCASSVVGRYDTEAFFGQGTRLTVV.

This clonotype was recorded at least ten times. V and J are TRBV3-1 and TRBJ1-1; D is possibly TRBD1 (5 bases). The CDR3 covers 15 residues. Germline loops: CDR1 LGHDT, CDR2 YNNKEL (reference sequence). V was cut by 3 bases and J by 0 bases, with 11 bases left in between. The CDR3 loop is CASSQRGRLNTEAFF. The CDR3 nucleotides read TGTGCCAGCAGCCAGAGGGGACGGCTGAACACTGAAGCTTTCTTT.

This clonotype turned up a few times. This chain connects TRBV7-9 to TRBJ1-4; 7 bases agree with TRBD1. The germline CDR1 and CDR2 sequences are SEHNR and FQNEAQ (reference sequence). The CDR3 length is 16 residues. V gave up 5 bases and J gave up 0 bases; unmatched junction bases: 6. The CDR3 region is CASSGTASATNEKLFF. In nucleotides, the CDR3 is TGTGCCAGCAGCGGGACAGCTTCTGCAACTAATGAAAAACTGTTTTTT.

This clonotype was observed many times. The chain has TRBV3-1 and TRBJ1-4; 7 bases are a match to TRBD1. The CDR3 has 18 residues. Trimming at V came to 4 bases and at J to 14 bases, leaving 25 bases not matched to a gene. Germline CDR1 is LGHDT and CDR2 is YNNKEL (reference sequence). The CDR3 DNA follows: TGTGCCAGCAGCCGCGCCCCATCCCGAGGGGGCAGGGGAACGTGCCTGTTTTTT. It specifies CASSRAPSRGGRGTCLFF.

This clonotype was counted many times. Here the CDR3 reads CASSVSVHNSPLHF. Written as DNA, the CDR3 is TGTGCCAGCAGCGTATCGGTTCATAATTCACCCCTCCACTTT. V usage is TRBV9 and J usage is TRBJ1-6; no clear D. The CDR3 has 14 amino acids. Trimming pared 1 base from V and 5 bases from J, leaving 7 bases between. Germline V gene data show CDR1 as SGDLS and CDR2 as YYNGEE.

With regard to this clonotype: A much more abundant neighbour one base away suggests this may be a read error. V usage is TRBV7-8 and J usage is TRBJ1-6, with D uncertain. This CDR3 region has 15 residues. Germline V CDR1 and CDR2: SGHVS, FQNEAQ. The CDR3 coding sequence is TGTGCCAGCAGCCCTGGACCTTTTCGGGGTTCACCCCCCCACTTT. The encoded protein is CASSPGPFRGSPPHF.

This clonotype came up many times. The chain combines TRBV11-1 with TRBJ2-1, with a tentative D call TRBD1 (6 bases). The CDR3 is 13 residues long. The germline CDR1 and CDR2 sequences are SGHAT and FQDESV (reference sequence). The ends were cut back, 3 bases at V and 3 bases at J, with 6 bases in the middle. CDR3 region: CASSLGHYNEQFF. The CDR3 nucleotides read TGTGCCAGCAGCTTGGGACACTACAATGAGCAGTTCTTC.

To note about this clonotype: A much larger clonotype is one base distant, so this may be a read error. The chain is built from TRBV2 and TRBJ1-3, with D perhaps matching TRBD1 (6 bases). The length of the CDR3 is 14 residues. Trimming removed 6 bases at V and 1 base at J, with 10 bases between. CDR1 is SNHLY, CDR2 FYNNEI, per germline. This chain's CDR3 is CASRKGESGNTIYF. CDR3 coding DNA: TGTGCCAGCAGGAAGGGGGAGTCTGGAAACACCATATATTTT. Drawing the rest from reference TRBV2 and TRBJ1-3, the complete variable domain is EPEVTQTPSHQVTQMGQEVILRCVPISNHLYFYWYRQILGQKVEFLVSFYNNEISEKSEIFDDQFSVERPDGSNFTLKIRSTKLEDSAMYFCASRKGESGNTIYFGEGSWLTVV.

Concerning this clonotype itself: A far larger clone is off by one base, so a read error is likely. The chain couples TRBV3-1 to TRBJ2-3; TRBD2 is a possible D gene (6 bases). Germline loops: CDR1 LGHDT, CDR2 YNNKEL (reference sequence). This CDR3 comprises 14 residues. As DNA, the CDR3 is TGTGCCAGCAGCTCGATTGGAGGGAACACTGAAGCTCTCTTT. It is translated as CASSSIGGNTEALF.

This clonotype was recorded at least ten times. The chain joins TRBV28 to TRBJ1-2; 9 nucleotides line up with TRBD1. Germline V lookup: CDR1 MDHEN, CDR2 SYDVKM. The V and J ends lost 3 bases and 10 bases, in that order; junction bases with no gene match: 6. The CDR3 spans 13 residues. CDR3 region: CASSFGGQGLYTF. The CDR3 nucleotides read TGTGCCAGCAGTTTTGGGGGACAGGGCCTCTACACCTTC.

This clonotype appeared a few times. V is TRBV5-6 and J is TRBJ2-5; a possible D gene is TRBD1 (6 bases). This CDR3 contains 13 residues. Germline loops: CDR1 SGHDT, CDR2 YYEEEE. The CDR3 loop reads CATQAGELETQYF. The CDR3 region has the DNA TGTGCAACCCAGGCAGGGGAACTTGAGACCCAGTACTTC.

This clonotype came up many times. The rearrangement joins TRBV27 to TRBJ1-2; 9 bases line up with TRBD1. Unmatched junction bases numbered 14, after V lost 6 bases and J lost 3 bases. This CDR3 has 17 residues. CDR1 and CDR2 from the germline V gene are MNHEY and SMNVEV (reference sequence). Written as DNA, the CDR3 is TGTGCCAGCAGAGAAGGGACAGGGTGGTGGGGCTACTATGGCTACACCTTC. The encoded protein is CASREGTGWWGYYGYTF.

The sample holds many counts of this clonotype. V usage is TRBV7-6 and J usage is TRBJ2-5; possibly TRBD1 for D (6 bases). With 1 base removed from V and 6 bases from J, the gap between germline ends came to 12 bases. This CDR3 comprises 14 residues. Germline lookup yields CDR1 SGHVS and CDR2 FNYEAQ. In DNA form, the CDR3 reads TGTGCCAGCAGCTTAGGAAACAGGGTACAGACCCAGTACTTC. Encoded protein: CASSLGNRVQTQYF. The full variable domain, its missing parts supplied by reference TRBV7-6 and TRBJ2-5, is GAGVSQSPRYKVTKRGQDVALRCDPISGHVSLYWYRQALGQGPEFLTYFNYEAQQDKSGLPNDRFSAERPEGSISTLTIQRTEQRDSAMYRCASSLGNRVQTQYFGPGTRLLVL.

The sample holds many counts of this clonotype. The rearrangement joins TRBV3-1 to TRBJ2-7; D perhaps matches TRBD1 (6 bases). This CDR3 is 13 amino acids long. The germline V gene encodes CDR1 LGHDT and CDR2 YNNKEL (reference sequence). Trimming stripped 5 bases from V and 6 bases from J, with 14 bases between. DNA of the CDR3: TGTGCCAGCAGCTACGACAGGTTCACCGAGCAGTACTTC. It encodes CASSYDRFTEQYF.

The rearrangement uses TRBV3-1 and TRBJ1-2, with D uncertain. This CDR3 is built from 14 residues. Trimming left V 0 bases short and J 4 bases short, with 9 bases between. CDR1 and CDR2 from the germline V gene are LGHDT and YNNKEL (reference sequence). CDR3 sequence (DNA): TGTGCCAGCAGCCAAGAGACCTCTTTCTATGGCTACACCTTC. It specifies CASSQETSFYGYTF.

In this sample, this clonotype turned up many times. The genes are TRBV19 and TRBJ1-1, with D tentatively TRBD1 (5 bases). The CDR3 runs 15 residues. V was shortened by 3 bases and J by 3 bases, with 14 bases between the two germline ends. Germline V gene data show CDR1 as LNHDA and CDR2 as SQIVND (reference sequence). The CDR3 is CASSIRGGIDTEAFF. In DNA form, the CDR3 reads TGTGCCAGTAGTATCCGTGGGGGGATAGACACTGAAGCTTTCTTT.

Remarks on this clonotype: A much larger clone lies a single base off, so this may be a read error. The CDR3 end shows no conserved phenylalanine or tryptophan, and so a read error is likely. The rearrangement joins TRBV4-2 to TRBJ2-7; a possible D gene is TRBD1 (6 bases). Germline assignment: CDR1 LGHNA and CDR2 YNFKEQ. V was cut by 1 base and J by 2 bases, with 15 bases left in between. The CDR3 is 16 residues long. The CDR3 sequence is CASSQVATGGTYEQYS. The CDR3 nucleotides are TGTGCCAGCAGCCAAGTAGCGACAGGTGGGACCTACGAGCAGTACTCC.

The chain uses TRBV20-1 and TRBJ2-2; D is ambiguous. CDR3 size: 13 residues. The V gene lost 1 base and the J gene lost 7 bases, with 10 bases spanning the gap. Germline V CDR1 and CDR2: DFQATT, SNEGSKA (reference sequence). The CDR3 coding sequence is TGCAGTGCTAGAGGGACCCTGGGCGGGGAGCTGTTTTTT. Protein product: CSARGTLGGELFF.

The V and J genes are TRBV5-1 and TRBJ2-1; 12 nucleotides align to TRBD1. CDR3 size: 14 residues. V trimming: 3 bases; J trimming: 10 bases; junction bases outside the gene matches: 5. The germline V gene has CDR1 SGHRS and CDR2 YFSETQ. This CDR3 is CASSSGQGAYEQFF. The CDR3 DNA reads as TGCGCCAGCAGCTCGGGACAGGGGGCCTACGAGCAGTTCTTC.

This chain connects TRBV19 to TRBJ1-5; D is undetermined. This CDR3 spans 14 amino acids. Trimming removed 3 bases at V and 4 bases at J, with 10 bases between. In germline, CDR1 is LNHDA, CDR2 SQIVND (reference sequence). The DNA of the CDR3 is TGTGCCAGTAGTATTTGGCAGAATAATCAGCCCCAGCATTTT. Its translation is CASSIWQNNQPQHF. The full variable domain, its missing parts supplied by reference TRBV19 and TRBJ1-5, is DGGITQSPKYLFRKEGQNVTLSCEQNLNHDAMYWYRQDPGQGLRLIYYSQIVNDFQKGDIAEGYSVSREKKESFPLTVTSAQKNPTAFYLCASSIWQNNQPQHFGDGTRLSIL.

The chain joins TRBV5-4 to TRBJ2-7, with 9 bases matching TRBD1. Germline CDR1 SGHNT, CDR2 YYREEE (reference sequence). CDR3 length equals 15 residues. The J segment lost 1 base and the V segment lost 4 bases, leaving 6 bases of the junction unmatched. The CDR3: CASSREGTGSYEQYF. The CDR3 nucleotides read TGTGCCAGCAGCCGTGAGGGGACAGGGTCCTACGAGCAGTACTTC.